The 25 T cell receptor beta chains presented below share a single source sample, sequenced in a study of molecular identifiers for immune sequencing clone quantification. TCRdb called the PCR reads again in MiXCR, with one record for every CDR3 protein. Among about 40,000 distinct CDR3 sequences listed, less than 20% were seen once. Sequencing used naive CD8+ T cells from blood, with Jurkat cell RNA spiked in. Regarding subset: FACS-sorted CD8+CD4-CCR7+CD45RA+ naive T cells. These receptors were taken from a human donor in good health. Some libraries in this study had Jurkat cell RNA spiked in.

This clonotype was detected a few times. The chain is built from TRBV4-3 and TRBJ2-7; D remains unclear. Trimming removed 1 base at V and 1 base at J, with 5 bases between. Germline V lookup: CDR1 LGHNA, CDR2 YSLEER. The CDR3 is 13 residues long. The CDR3: CASSQARSYEQYF. The DNA for the CDR3 is TGCGCCAGCAGCCAAGCTAGATCCTACGAGCAGTACTTC.

This clonotype came up once. The chain carries TRBV18 and TRBJ2-3, with 14 bases identical to TRBD2. Per germline, CDR1 KGHSH and CDR2 LQKENI. CDR3 length: 17 residues. Trimming cost V 4 bases and J 2 bases; bases outside gene matches: 5. The CDR3, as DNA: TGTGCCAGCTCACTAAGACTAGCGGGAGGGCCCACAGATACGCAGTATTTT. This codes for CASSLRLAGGPTDTQYF.

This clonotype was recorded at least ten times. The chain is built from TRBV7-2 and TRBJ1-1; no reliable D call. Germline V gene lookup returns CDR1 SGHTA and CDR2 FQGNSA. The CDR3 has 12 amino acids. The V gene lost 1 base and the J gene lost 4 bases, with 4 bases spanning the gap. The CDR3 is CASSLDGTEAFF. The DNA for the CDR3 is TGTGCCAGCAGCTTAGATGGCACTGAAGCTTTCTTT.

Concerning this clonotype itself: This could be a read error, since a much larger clone is one nucleotide away. This chain connects TRBV7-9 to TRBJ2-5; TRBD2 aligns across 9 bases. This CDR3 is 15 amino acids long. From germline, CDR1 is SEHNR and CDR2 FQNEAQ (reference sequence). Germline trimming cut 5 bases from V and 7 bases from J; bases unmatched to any gene: 11. The CDR3 DNA reads as TGTGCCAGCAGCCCACGGACTAGCGCCAGGGGGACCCAGTACTTC. This translates into CASSPRTSARGTQYF.

This clonotype was seen at least ten times. The rearrangement uses TRBV24-1 and TRBJ2-5; a weak D match, TRBD1 (5 bases). The germline CDR1 and CDR2 sequences are KGHDR and SFDVKD. The V gene lost 4 bases and the J gene lost 2 bases, with 10 bases spanning the gap. The CDR3 is 14 residues long. The CDR3 sequence is CATSDRTRQETQYF. The CDR3 DNA reads as TGTGCCACCAGTGACCGGACAAGACAAGAGACCCAGTACTTC.

J is TRBJ2-7 and V is TRBV27; D uncertain. V lost 4 bases and J 2 bases, leaving 15 bases between the germline ends. The CDR3 contains 15 residues. CDR1 and CDR2 from the germline V gene are MNHEY and SMNVEV (reference sequence). The CDR3 here is CASSSNRGRAYEQYF. The CDR3 nucleotides read TGTGCCAGCAGTTCAAATCGAGGCCGCGCCTACGAGCAGTACTTC.

This clonotype has a single count. The CDR3 loop reads CASSIKSGSGETQYF. CDR3 sequence (DNA): TGTGCCAGCAGCATTAAAAGCGGGAGCGGGGAGACCCAGTACTTC. V and J are TRBV11-2 and TRBJ2-5; 8 nucleotides align to TRBD2. The J segment lost 5 bases and the V segment lost 5 bases, leaving 10 bases of the junction unmatched. Looked up from germline, CDR1 is SGHAT and CDR2 is FQNNGV. The CDR3 is 15 amino acids. Supplemented by reference TRBV11-2 and TRBJ2-5, the full variable domain reads EAGVAQSPRYKIIEKRQSVAFWCNPISGHATLYWYQQILGQGPKLLIQFQNNGVVDDSQLPKDRFSAERLKGVDSTLKIQPAKLEDSAVYLCASSIKSGSGETQYFGPGTRLLVL.

The gene calls are TRBV20-1 and TRBJ2-7, with 15 bases identical to TRBD2. In germline, CDR1 is DFQATT, CDR2 SNEGSKA (reference sequence). The CDR3 totals 15 residues. V gave up 3 bases and J gave up 4 bases; unmatched junction bases: 4. CDR3: CSARSGTSGGYEQYF. CDR3 nucleotides: TGCAGTGCTAGGTCCGGGACTAGCGGGGGGTACGAGCAGTACTTC.

This clonotype showed up many times. This chain joins TRBV20-1 and TRBJ2-3; D gene uncertain. CDR3 size: 15 residues. Germline CDR1 is DFQATT and CDR2 is SNEGSKA (reference sequence). Trimming stripped 2 bases from V and 2 bases from J, with 14 bases between. CDR3 sequence reads: CSARWYFSYTDTQYF. CDR3 bases: TGCAGTGCTAGATGGTACTTCTCTTACACAGATACGCAGTATTTT.

With respect to this clonotype: At one end, the junction sequence differs from germline, possibly due to a read error. The V call is TRBV20-1, the J call TRBJ2-1; D gene unclear. Germline V gene lookup returns CDR1 DFQATT and CDR2 SNEGSKA (reference sequence). This CDR3 spans 12 amino acids. CDR3 residues: CSAPGWENEQPF. CDR3 nucleotide sequence: TGCAGTGCTCCCGGGTGGGAAAATGAGCAGCCCTTC.

This clonotype has a count of ten or more. V gene TRBV28 combines with J gene TRBJ2-7; D is undetermined. Germline CDR1 reads MDHEN; CDR2 reads SYDVKM. CDR3 length: 13 residues. V dropped 5 bases and J dropped 2 bases, with 10 bases sitting between them. CDR3 DNA sequence: TGTGCCAGCAGTCCTGGGGTAGCCTACGAGCAGTACTTC. Its translation: CASSPGVAYEQYF.

A remark on this clonotype: Germline is not matched at one junction end, which may reflect a read error. The rearrangement links TRBV7-8 to TRBJ2-7; D is undetermined. Per germline, CDR1 SGHVS and CDR2 FQNEAQ. This CDR3 comprises 13 residues. The CDR3 spells CASSPLGSYEQYF. The CDR3 DNA sequence: TGTGCAAGCAGCCCACTGGGGTCCTATGAACAGTACTTC. The variable domain in full, completed from reference TRBV7-8 and TRBJ2-7, reads GAGVSQSPRYKVAKRGQDVALRCDPISGHVSLFWYQQALGQGPEFLTYFQNEAQLDKSGLPSDRFFAERPEGSVSTLKIQRTQQEDSAVYLCASSPLGSYEQYFGPGTRLTVT.

The table lists this clonotype with many counts. This chain uses TRBV28 with TRBJ2-1, with 11 bases fitting TRBD2. The CDR3 spans 15 residues. The J segment lost 8 bases and the V segment lost 6 bases, leaving 9 bases of the junction unmatched. Germline CDR1 and CDR2: MDHEN and SYDVKM. CDR3: CASSTTSGRIYEQFF. The CDR3 DNA sequence: TGTGCCAGCAGCACCACTAGCGGGAGAATCTATGAGCAGTTCTTC.

This clonotype appeared many times. The chain is built from TRBV2 and TRBJ2-5; D not resolved. CDR3 length: 14 residues. Germline V gene lookup returns CDR1 SNHLY and CDR2 FYNNEI. Trimming pared 10 bases from V and 2 bases from J, leaving 17 bases between. For the CDR3, the DNA is TGTGCCAAGACGATCTTAGGGTGGCAAGAGACCCAGTACTTC. Its translation is CAKTILGWQETQYF.

This clonotype was seen many times. The chain uses TRBV13 and TRBJ2-1; the match to TRBD2 covers 7 bases. Trimming took 5 bases from V and 9 from J; bases not matched to a gene: 10. The CDR3 extends over 14 amino acids. Per the germline V gene, CDR1 is PRHDT and CDR2 is FYEKMQ (reference sequence). The DNA for the CDR3 is TGTGCCAGCAGCCCTAAGCGGGACGGGGGTGAGCAGTTCTTC. This gives the protein CASSPKRDGGEQFF.

As concerns this clonotype: A read error may explain this, as a much larger clone is one base away. The rearrangement links TRBV9 to TRBJ2-7, with D maybe TRBD2 (6 bases). CDR3 length equals 14 residues. In germline, CDR1 is SGDLS, CDR2 YYNGEE. The CDR3 reads CASSVGGTTYGQYF. The CDR3 nucleotides are TGTGCCAGCAGCGTAGGCGGGACCACATACGGGCAGTACTTC.

This clonotype ranks as medium-sized (0.01 to 0.1%). CDR3 residues: CASSQDVGRVGEQYF. CDR3 bases: TGCGCCAGCAGCCAAGATGTGGGCAGGGTCGGAGAGCAGTACTTC. V usage is TRBV4-3 and J usage is TRBJ2-7; perhaps TRBD1 as D (5 bases). This CDR3 contains 15 residues. Germline assignment: CDR1 LGHNA and CDR2 YSLEER. V was cut by 0 bases and J by 7 bases, with 16 bases left in between.

This clonotype was counted many times. V usage is TRBV15 and J usage is TRBJ2-7, with D perhaps matching TRBD2 (6 bases). The CDR3 sequence is 14 residues long. Germline V CDR1 and CDR2: LNHNV, YYDKDF (reference sequence). Trimming removed 6 bases at V and 6 bases at J, with 18 bases between. DNA of the CDR3: TGTGCCACCAGTCATGGTGCAGACGGGGGCGAGCAGTACTTC. The encoded protein is CATSHGADGGEQYF.

The chain recombines TRBV25-1 with TRBJ2-1, with D possibly being TRBD2 (6 bases). V was cut by 8 bases and J by 3 bases, with 14 bases left in between. The CDR3 loop spans 14 amino acids. Germline V CDR1 and CDR2: MGHDK, SYGVNS. Here the CDR3 reads CASGAGSYYNEQFF. The DNA of the CDR3 is TGTGCCAGCGGGGCCGGGAGCTACTACAATGAGCAGTTCTTC.

In regard to this clonotype: A read error is likely, as this CDR3 ends without the conserved phenylalanine or tryptophan. The chain is built from TRBV4-3 and TRBJ2-7; possibly TRBD1 for D (7 bases). Trimming stripped 1 base from V and 2 bases from J, with 15 bases between. The germline V gene encodes CDR1 LGHNA and CDR2 YSLEER. CDR3 length: 16 residues. The chain's CDR3 is CASSQGSRGVPYEQYS. As DNA, the CDR3 is TGCGCCAGCAGCCAAGGGTCCAGGGGGGTACCCTACGAGCAGTACTCC.

The V and J genes are TRBV5-1 and TRBJ2-7; 9 positions match TRBD1. Germline-derived CDR1 and CDR2 are SGHRS and YFSETQ. Losses at the gene ends were 7 bases for V and 4 bases for J; bases not matched to a gene: 9. This CDR3 has 14 amino acids. The CDR3 sequence is CASQVGQGFYEQYF. The CDR3 DNA reads as TGCGCCAGCCAAGTGGGACAGGGATTTTACGAGCAGTACTTC.

This clonotype was observed at least ten times. J is TRBJ1-2 and V is TRBV7-2; D ambiguous. CDR3 length: 10 amino acids. Trimming left V 5 bases short and J 8 bases short, with 6 bases between. The germline V gene encodes CDR1 SGHTA and CDR2 FQGNSA. The CDR3 nucleotides are TGTGCCAGCAGCCCTTTGGGCTACACCTTC. The encoded protein is CASSPLGYTF. The full variable domain, completed using reference TRBV7-2 and TRBJ1-2, is GAGVSQSPSNKVTEKGKDVELRCDPISGHTALYWYRQSLGQGLEFLIYFQGNSAPDKSGLPSDRFSAERTGGSVSTLTIQRTQQEDSAVYLCASSPLGYTFGSGTRLTVV.

This chain connects TRBV20-1 to TRBJ2-7; TRBD2 aligns across 15 bases. The CDR3 totals 16 residues. V was clipped by 1 base and J by 0 bases; unmatched bases: 1. Per germline, CDR1 DFQATT and CDR2 SNEGSKA (reference sequence). CDR3 DNA: TGCAGTGCTAGAGGGACTAGCGGGAGGGCCTCCTACGAGCAGTACTTC. This translates into CSARGTSGRASYEQYF.

The genes are TRBV3-1 and TRBJ2-2; D uncertain. The germline V and J ends were trimmed by 4 bases and 0 bases, with 24 bases remaining between them. Looked up from germline, CDR1 is LGHDT and CDR2 is YNNKEL (reference sequence). The CDR3 totals 20 residues. The CDR3 nucleotides read TGTGCCAGCAGCCTAGAATTGGGGAATCTGGCGGTAGCGAACACCGGGGAGCTGTTTTTT. The encoded protein is CASSLELGNLAVANTGELFF.

This clonotype has only a few counts. The chain combines TRBV28 with TRBJ2-1, with TRBD2 matching over 7 bases. V shed 4 bases, J shed 6 bases, and the junction held 3 bases outside the gene matches. CDR3 length: 13 residues. CDR1 MDHEN and CDR2 SYDVKM come from the germline V gene. CDR3 bases: TGTGCCAGCAGTTACACTAGCGTCAATGAGCAGTTCTTC. Encoded protein: CASSYTSVNEQFF.